These T cell receptor beta chains were read from a single sample in a study of cytomegalovirus exposure and HLA in healthy donors. Profiling relied on immunoSEQ multiplex PCR, and the TCRdb table lists in-frame clones only, not all of them. Found here are some 120,000 clones, around 67% of them singletons; the top ten hold over 3.5%. The specimen sequenced was PBMCs. The receptors were gathered from a woman in her 40s in good health and CMV-seronegative. CDR3s include the opening cysteine and the closing phenylalanine or tryptophan. A D gene is named only where the DNA matches it firmly. Only part of the rows carry a size: once, few, many, or a class if the clone is expanded.

size	J	length	V	D	DNA	CDR3
NA	TRBJ2-3	16	TRBV5-1	TRBD2	TGCGCCAGCAGCTTGGTGGCGGGGGGGTACACAGATACGCAGTATTTT	CASSLVAGGYTDTQYF
NA	TRBJ2-1	16	TRBV27	NA	TGTGCCAGCAGTTTTGCAGGGGGGAGCTCCTACAATGAGCAGTTCTTC	CASSFAGGSSYNEQFF
NA	TRBJ2-7	13	TRBV11-3	TRBD1	TGTGCCAGCAGCCAGGGGACAGTTTCCGAGCAGTACTTC	CASSQGTVSEQYF
NA	TRBJ1-2	15	TRBV1	NA	TGCACCAGCAGCAGGGGAAAGGGTAAGGACTATGGCTACACCTTC	CTSSRGKGKDYGYTF
NA	TRBJ2-7	15	TRBV7-9	TRBD1	TGTGCCAGCAGCCTAGGACAGGGGGGAACCTACGAGCAGTACTTC	CASSLGQGGTYEQYF
once	TRBJ2-1	13	TRBV7-6	NA	TGTGCCAGCAGCTTAGGACAGTTCAATGAGCAGTTCTTC	CASSLGQFNEQFF
few	TRBJ1-6	16	TRBV7-6	TRBD1	TGTGCCAGCAGCTCAGGACAGGGGGCGGAAAATTCACCCCTCCACTTT	CASSSGQGAENSPLHF
NA	TRBJ2-5	16	TRBV5-4	TRBD2	TGTGCCAGCAGCCTACAATGGGGGAGGGGACAAGAGACCCAGTACTTC	CASSLQWGRGQETQYF
NA	TRBJ2-5	15	TRBV7-2	NA	TGTGCCAGCAGACCCGCCTGGGCCACGGTGGATAACCAGTACTTC	CASRPAWATVDNQYF
NA	TRBJ1-2	11	TRBV5-4	NA	TGTGCCAGCAGCTTGGTGTCTGCGTACACCTTC	CASSLVSAYTF
NA	TRBJ2-3	15	TRBV6-4	TRBD2	TGTGCCAGCAGTGCCGCGGGAGGGAGCACAGATACGCAGTATTTT	CASSAAGGSTDTQYF
NA	TRBJ1-1	15	TRBV6-1	NA	TGTGCCAGCAGTGAAGTGGCAAACATGAACACTGAAGCTTTCTTT	CASSEVANMNTEAFF